Each of the 4 T cell receptor beta chains below was sequenced from the same sample in a study of CD8 T cells in ankylosing spondylitis (dated by TCRdb to about 2017). Libraries were constructed by 5' RACE. The instrument given in TCRdb is Illumina HiSeq 2500. Starting from the raw public reads, TCRdb applied fastp trimming at Q25, assembled clones with MiXCR and retained in-frame beta chains. Duplicate CDR3 protein sequences are folded into a single record with the most common DNA and genes. The sample yields about 360,000 distinct CDR3 sequences; roughly 15% were counted once. The ten largest clones capture around 1% of the sample. The sample taken for sequencing was blood, either unsorted or a sorted T cell fraction (not recorded which). The receptors here all came from a male donor with ankylosing spondylitis or in good health (not recorded which).

The rearrangement links TRBV2 to TRBJ2-1; the D gene could be TRBD1 or TRBD2 (7 bases each). Trimming left V 6 bases short and J 0 bases short, with 18 bases between. Germline V lookup: CDR1 SNHLY, CDR2 FYNNEI. The length of the CDR3 is 17 residues. CDR3 in DNA: TGTGCCAGCAGCGTCAGGGGGGGAACCGCCTCCTACAATGAGCAGTTCTTC. Protein: CASSVRGGTASYNEQFF.

This clonotype was recorded a few times. J is TRBJ2-7 and V is TRBV12-3 or TRBV12-4, with 9 bases matching TRBD1. The CDR3 consists of 15 residues. The V segment lost 6 bases and the J segment 5 bases; nucleotides outside the gene matches: 11. CDR3: CASSPVGGQGHEQYF. The CDR3 DNA sequence: TGTGCCAGCAGCCCGGTGGGGGGACAGGGCCACGAGCAGTACTTC.

The rearrangement uses TRBV24-1 and TRBJ2-1; no firm D call. Germline-derived CDR1 and CDR2 are KGHDR and SFDVKD. The germline V and J ends were trimmed by 4 bases and 6 bases, with 9 bases remaining between them. CDR3 length: 13 residues. The CDR3 sequence: CATSDPTVNEQFF. Written as DNA, the CDR3 is TGTGCCACCAGTGACCCGACTGTCAATGAGCAGTTCTTC.

In this sample, this clonotype turned up a few times. V usage is TRBV21-1 and J usage is TRBJ2-7; the D call of TRBD1 is as the table states it, not checked on the DNA. TRBV21-1 is tagged as a pseudogene. This CDR3 region has 15 residues. CDR3 sequence: CASISGGTDPGEQYF. In nucleotides, the CDR3 is TGTGCCAGCATCTCTGGGGGGACCGACCCGGGCGAGCAGTACTTC.